The rows below give T cell receptor beta chains drawn from one sample of a study of neurological immune-mediated disorders. TCRdb itself ran the 5' RACE reads through MiXCR, one entry per CDR3 protein. The sample carries about 79,000 distinct CDR3 sequences, around an eighth recorded once. The source material was PBMCs. The receptors come from a woman between 45 and 60 years old in good health. Both conserved end residues are part of each CDR3. Fields, in order: V gene, J gene, clone size, D gene, CDR3 protein, CDR3 DNA. D genes are given only for firm matches. Expanded clones are given a class, and other clones once, few, many or no size at all.

V: TRBV3-1
J: TRBJ2-2
size: NA
D: NA
CDR3: CASSQYRGGTGELFF
DNA: TGTGCCAGCAGCCAATACAGGGGAGGCACCGGGGAGCTGTTTTTT

V: TRBV27
J: TRBJ1-2
size: many
D: NA
CDR3: CASSLNGRIYTF
DNA: TGTGCCAGCAGTTTAAACGGCCGGATCTACACCTTC

V: TRBV28
J: TRBJ1-1
size: many
D: NA
CDR3: CASRRDGTEAFF
DNA: TGTGCCAGCAGACGTGACGGGACTGAAGCTTTCTTT

V: TRBV28
J: TRBJ2-1
size: many
D: NA
CDR3: CASRRQGFEQFF
DNA: TGTGCCAGCAGGCGTCAGGGTTTTGAGCAGTTCTTC

V: TRBV18
J: TRBJ2-5
size: many
D: NA
CDR3: CASSPLRGAQETQYF
DNA: TGTGCCAGCTCACCTCTGAGAGGGGCACAAGAGACCCAGTACTTC

V: TRBV20-1
J: TRBJ2-7
size: many
D: NA
CDR3: CSASPLQVSYEQYF
DNA: TGCAGTGCTAGCCCTTTACAGGTATCCTACGAGCAGTACTTC

V: TRBV5-5
J: TRBJ2-1
size: many
D: TRBD1
CDR3: CASSELTGTGVVDEQFF
DNA: TGTGCCAGCAGCGAATTGACCGGGACAGGGGTTGTCGATGAGCAGTTCTTC

V: TRBV5-1
J: TRBJ2-1
size: many
D: TRBD2
CDR3: CASSPPAGGPNNEQFF
DNA: TGCGCCAGCAGTCCCCCGGCGGGAGGCCCCAACAATGAGCAGTTCTTC

V: TRBV5-1
J: TRBJ2-2
size: many
D: TRBD2
CDR3: CASSSPGTSVSGELFF
DNA: TGCGCCAGCAGCTCACCCGGGACTAGCGTGAGCGGGGAGCTGTTTTTT

V: TRBV9
J: TRBJ2-2
size: many
D: NA
CDR3: CASTRSGTPNTGELFF
DNA: TGTGCCAGCACCCGATCAGGGACACCGAACACCGGGGAGCTGTTTTTT

V: TRBV25-1
J: TRBJ2-5
size: many
D: NA
CDR3: CASSESKGGMRKTQYF
DNA: TGTGCCAGCAGTGAATCTAAGGGCGGGATGAGGAAGACCCAGTACTTC

V: TRBV12-3/TRBV12-4
J: TRBJ2-1
size: many
D: NA
CDR3: CASSLGEQFF
DNA: TGTGCCAGCAGTTTAGGTGAGCAGTTCTTC

V: TRBV15
J: TRBJ2-2
size: many
D: NA
CDR3: CATTQGRQVTGELFF
DNA: TGTGCCACGACGCAGGGTAGACAAGTCACCGGGGAGCTGTTTTTT

V: TRBV12-3/TRBV12-4
J: TRBJ2-1
size: many
D: TRBD1
CDR3: CASSPQGRYNEQFF
DNA: TGTGCCAGCAGTCCACAGGGGCGCTACAATGAGCAGTTCTTC

V: TRBV20-1
J: TRBJ2-5
size: many
D: TRBD1
CDR3: CSARTGVTQYF
DNA: TGCAGTGCCCGGACAGGCGTGACCCAGTACTTC

V: TRBV12-3/TRBV12-4
J: TRBJ2-1
size: many
D: NA
CDR3: CASSFLRNNEQFF
DNA: TGTGCCAGCAGTTTTTTAAGAAACAATGAGCAGTTCTTC

V: TRBV14
J: TRBJ2-2
size: many
D: NA
CDR3: CASSGPWVRGELFF
DNA: TGTGCCAGCTCCGGCCCCTGGGTTCGGGGGGAGCTGTTTTTT

V: TRBV27
J: TRBJ1-1
size: few
D: NA
CDR3: CASSFAGVNTEAFF
DNA: TGTGCCAGCAGTTTCGCGGGCGTGAACACTGAAGCTTTCTTT

V: TRBV5-1
J: TRBJ1-5
size: many
D: NA
CDR3: CASSSAGQLDQPQHF
DNA: TGCGCCAGCAGCTCCGCTGGACAGCTCGATCAGCCCCAGCATTTT

V: TRBV28
J: TRBJ1-6
size: many
D: NA
CDR3: CASSSPIRDGDSPLHF
DNA: TGTGCCAGCAGTTCCCCAATCAGGGACGGGGATTCACCCCTCCACTTT

V: TRBV10-3
J: TRBJ1-5
size: many
D: NA
CDR3: CAISDSYQPQHF
DNA: TGTGCCATCAGTGACAGCTATCAGCCCCAGCATTTT

V: TRBV29-1
J: TRBJ2-5
size: many
D: TRBD2
CDR3: CSVTSGSLETQYF
DNA: TGCAGCGTGACTAGCGGGAGTTTGGAGACCCAGTACTTC

V: TRBV5-1
J: TRBJ1-4
size: many
D: NA
CDR3: CASSLAGAATNEKLFF
DNA: TGCGCCAGCAGCTTGGCCGGGGCAGCGACTAATGAAAAACTGTTTTTT

V: TRBV28
J: TRBJ1-4
size: many
D: TRBD1
CDR3: CASSIGQGSFEKLFF
DNA: TGTGCCAGCAGTATCGGACAGGGGAGTTTTGAAAAACTGTTTTTT

V: TRBV28
J: TRBJ2-3
size: many
D: TRBD1
CDR3: CASRLLPGQNTDTQYF
DNA: TGTGCCAGCAGGCTACTACCGGGACAGAACACAGATACGCAGTATTTT

V: TRBV5-1
J: TRBJ2-5
size: NA
D: NA
CDR3: CASGTSRETQYF
DNA: TGCGCAAGCGGAACTAGTAGAGAGACCCAGTACTTC

V: TRBV12-3/TRBV12-4
J: TRBJ2-7
size: NA
D: NA
CDR3: CASSRTVARQYF
DNA: TGTGCCAGCAGCCGGACGGTGGCAAGGCAGTACTTC

V: TRBV7-2
J: TRBJ2-2
size: NA
D: NA
CDR3: CASSSNMMGGELFF
DNA: TGTGCCAGCAGCTCCAATATGATGGGCGGGGAGCTGTTTTTT

V: TRBV7-3
J: TRBJ1-2
size: many
D: NA
CDR3: CASSLRGGYGYTF
DNA: TGTGCCAGCAGCTTAAGGGGGGGTTATGGCTACACCTTC

V: TRBV4-2
J: TRBJ2-2
size: many
D: NA
CDR3: CASSHLGGGNTGELFF
DNA: TGTGCCAGCAGCCATCTCGGGGGTGGGAACACCGGGGAGCTGTTTTTT